This is a list of T cell receptor beta chains from one sample in a study of vaccination and CD4 T cells after COVID-19. These receptors are not linked to any known antigen. TCRdb passed the PCR reads through MiXCR, listing each CDR3 protein once. The sample has around 15,000 distinct CDR3 sequences, 40% to 50% seen once; the top ten hold about 3.5%. Specimen: CD4+ T cells from blood, cultured in vitro. These receptors were taken from a human donor who had recovered from COVID-19. Each CDR3 is given with its conserved first and last residue. A D gene is named only where the DNA matches it firmly. Expanded clones get a size class; other rows say once, few or many, or leave the size out.

D	V	size	J	CDR3	DNA
TRBD2	TRBV20-1	.	TRBJ2-7	CSARDSGTSNEQYF	TGCAGTGCTAGAGATTCCGGGACTAGTAACGAGCAGTACTTC
.	TRBV29-1	few	TRBJ1-5	CSVGGPTGSNQPQHF	TGCAGCGTAGGGGGACCGACGGGGTCAAATCAGCCCCAGCATTTT
TRBD2	TRBV15	few	TRBJ2-5	CATSREHIAGSETQYF	TGTGCCACCAGCAGAGAGCATATAGCGGGGAGCGAGACCCAGTACTTC
.	TRBV7-9	.	TRBJ2-1	CASSLGGVRSYNEQFF	TGTGCCAGCAGCTTAGGAGGAGTTCGATCCTACAATGAGCAGTTCTTC
.	TRBV19	.	TRBJ1-5	CASHMGNQPQHF	TGTGCCAGTCACATGGGGAATCAGCCCCAGCATTTT
.	TRBV28	.	TRBJ1-4	CASRTLVREKLFF	TGTGCCAGCAGAACATTAGTCAGGGAAAAACTGTTTTTT
.	TRBV18	few	TRBJ2-2	CASSQRTVPTGELFF	TGTGCCAGCTCCCAGCGGACAGTCCCCACCGGGGAGCTGTTTTTT
.	TRBV10-3	.	TRBJ2-3	CAIRAGTADTQYF	TGTGCCATCAGGGCAGGTACCGCAGATACGCAGTATTTT
.	TRBV20-1	.	TRBJ1-5	CSASNKGNQPQHF	TGCAGTGCTAGTAATAAGGGCAATCAGCCCCAGCATTTT
.	TRBV21-1	.	TRBJ1-5	CAIGHGGTQGNQPQHF	TGTGCCATTGGACACGGGGGGACTCAGGGCAATCAGCCCCAGCATTTT
TRBD2	TRBV28	.	TRBJ2-3	CASSLYRGTRLRTDTQYF	TGTGCCAGCAGTCTCTATAGGGGGACTAGATTGAGGACAGATACGCAGTATTTT
.	TRBV2	.	TRBJ2-2	CASSFPPGSGELFF	TGTGCCAGCAGTTTTCCCCCGGGATCCGGGGAGCTGTTTTTT
.	TRBV20-1	.	TRBJ2-6	CSARWYGANVLTF	TGCAGTGCTAGGTGGTACGGGGCCAACGTCCTGACTTTC
TRBD1	TRBV19	.	TRBJ2-2	CASRGQGITGELFF	TGTGCCAGTAGGGGACAGGGGATCACCGGGGAGCTGTTTTTT
TRBD1	TRBV19	.	TRBJ2-7	CASSIAGTGSHEQYF	TGTGCCAGTAGTATCGCCGGGACAGGGAGTCACGAGCAGTACTTC
.	TRBV19	.	TRBJ2-7	CASSIDPRGRGREQYF	TGTGCCAGTAGTATAGATCCCCGCGGACGGGGTCGGGAGCAGTACTTC
TRBD1	TRBV20-1	once	TRBJ1-4	CSARDIGRGNERLFF	TGCAGTGCTAGAGATATCGGCAGGGGGAATGAAAGACTGTTTTTT
TRBD2	TRBV20-1	.	TRBJ2-1	CSAIAGVAYNEQFF	TGCAGTGCGATAGCGGGAGTAGCCTACAATGAGCAGTTCTTC
.	TRBV5-1	.	TRBJ2-1	CASSLTFNEQFF	TGCGCCAGCAGCCTAACGTTCAATGAGCAGTTCTTC
TRBD2	TRBV5-4	few	TRBJ2-7	CASSFGREGPYEQYF	TGTGCCAGCAGCTTCGGGCGGGAGGGCCCCTACGAGCAGTACTTC
.	TRBV28	.	TRBJ1-4	CASSLLGGSEKLFF	TGTGCCAGCAGTTTATTAGGGGGTAGTGAAAAACTGTTTTTT
.	TRBV28	few	TRBJ2-7	CASSYPDLQGGAYEQYF	TGTGCCAGCAGTTACCCCGACCTACAGGGGGGGGCCTACGAGCAGTACTTC
TRBD2	TRBV20-1	.	TRBJ2-5	CSATSQREDQETQYF	TGCAGTGCAACGTCCCAGCGGGAGGACCAAGAGACCCAGTACTTC
.	TRBV5-4	.	TRBJ2-6	CASSLMAAYSGANVLTF	TGTGCCAGCAGCTTGATGGCGGCCTACTCTGGGGCCAACGTCCTGACTTTC
TRBD1	TRBV19	.	TRBJ2-3	CASNRQGVADTQYF	TGTGCCAGTAATCGGCAGGGGGTGGCAGATACGCAGTATTTT
TRBD1	TRBV5-1	.	TRBJ2-7	CASRMNPTGTGGSVIQYF	TGCGCCAGCAGGATGAACCCTACCGGGACAGGGGGCTCCGTGATCCAGTACTTC
.	TRBV7-8	.	TRBJ2-3	CASSLKTGYTDTQYF	TGTGCCAGCAGCTTAAAGACAGGTTACACAGATACGCAGTATTTT
TRBD1	TRBV6-1	few	TRBJ2-2	CASRDRTPTGELFF	TGTGCCAGCAGGGACAGGACTCCCACCGGGGAGCTGTTTTTT
TRBD1	TRBV5-4	.	TRBJ2-2	CASSRGQGVGELFF	TGTGCCAGCAGCCGGGGACAGGGGGTCGGGGAGCTGTTTTTT
.	TRBV6-4	.	TRBJ2-7	CASDDRSYEQYF	TGTGCCAGCGATGATCGTTCCTACGAGCAGTACTTC
TRBD1	TRBV19	.	TRBJ2-7	CASSRTGVGEQYF	TGTGCCAGTAGTAGGACAGGGGTTGGCGAGCAGTACTTC
.	TRBV28	once	TRBJ1-2	CASSYQGYGYTF	TGTGCCAGCAGTTACCAGGGGTACGGCTACACCTTC
TRBD1	TRBV6-2/TRBV6-3	few	TRBJ1-2	CASSNDRGSYGYTF	TGTGCCAGCAGTAACGACAGGGGCAGCTATGGCTACACCTTC
.	TRBV15	.	TRBJ2-1	CATSRKTGWNEQFF	TGTGCCACCAGCCGGAAGACGGGTTGGAATGAGCAGTTCTTC
.	TRBV20-1	.	TRBJ2-7	CSVADFSSYEQYF	TGCAGTGTCGCGGACTTCAGCTCCTACGAGCAGTACTTC
.	TRBV27	.	TRBJ2-5	CASRGDWETQYF	TGTGCCAGTCGAGGGGACTGGGAGACCCAGTACTTC
.	TRBV11-2	.	TRBJ1-1	CASSFEKNTEAFF	TGTGCCAGCAGCTTTGAAAAGAACACTGAAGCTTTCTTT
.	TRBV7-6	.	TRBJ2-3	CASSSQGTDTQYF	TGTGCCAGCAGCTCACAAGGCACAGATACGCAGTATTTT